This T cell receptor (beta chain) was captured by sequencing in a study of cytomegalovirus exposure and HLA in healthy donors. The PCR contained 60 Vbeta and 13 Jbeta primers. TCRdb keeps only in-frame clones here, not all; method: immunoSEQ multiplex PCR. In total, the table holds some 67,000 clones. This CDR3 has 16 residues. Germline-derived CDR1 and CDR2 are MGHRA and YSYEKL. V was clipped by 4 bases and J by 6 bases; unmatched bases: 11. The sequenced sample consisted of PBMCs. This TCR was recovered from a woman in her twenties or thirties in good health and CMV-seronegative. The chain couples TRBV4-1 to TRBJ2-1, with TRBD2 matching 8 bases. The CDR3 bases are TGCGCCAGCAGCCGCACGGGGGGGGCCGGGGGCAATGAGCAGTTCTTC. Translation gives CASSRTGGAGGNEQFF.